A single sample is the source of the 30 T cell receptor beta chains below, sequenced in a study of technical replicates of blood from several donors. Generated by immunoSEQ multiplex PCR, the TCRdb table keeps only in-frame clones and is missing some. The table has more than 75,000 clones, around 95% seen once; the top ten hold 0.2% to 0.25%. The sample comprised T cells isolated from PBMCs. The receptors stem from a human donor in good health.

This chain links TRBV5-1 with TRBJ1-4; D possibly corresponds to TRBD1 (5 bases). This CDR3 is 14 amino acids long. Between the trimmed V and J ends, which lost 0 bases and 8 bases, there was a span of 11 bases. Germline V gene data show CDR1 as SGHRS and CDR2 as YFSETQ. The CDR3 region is CASSLEGRDEKLFF. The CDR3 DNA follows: TGCGCCAGCAGCTTGGAAGGGAGGGACGAAAAACTGTTTTTT.

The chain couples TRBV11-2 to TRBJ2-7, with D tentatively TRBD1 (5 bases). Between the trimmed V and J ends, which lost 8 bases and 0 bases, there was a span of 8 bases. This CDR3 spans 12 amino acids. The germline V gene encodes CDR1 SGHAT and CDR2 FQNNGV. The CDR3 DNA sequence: TGTGCCAGCCGCAGGGCCTCCTACGAGCAGTACTTC. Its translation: CASRRASYEQYF.

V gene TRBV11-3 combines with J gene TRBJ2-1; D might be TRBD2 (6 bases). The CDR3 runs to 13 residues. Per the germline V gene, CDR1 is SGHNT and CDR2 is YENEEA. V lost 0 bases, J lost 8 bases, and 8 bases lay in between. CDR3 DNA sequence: TGTGCCAGCAGCTTAGAACTAGCCGATGAGCAGTTCTTC. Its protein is CASSLELADEQFF. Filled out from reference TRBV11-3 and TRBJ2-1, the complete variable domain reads EAGVVQSPRYKIIEKKQPVAFWCNPISGHNTLYWYLQNLGQGPELLIRYENEEAVDDSQLPKDRFSAERLKGVDSTLKIQPAELGDSAVYLCASSLELADEQFFGPGTRLTVL.

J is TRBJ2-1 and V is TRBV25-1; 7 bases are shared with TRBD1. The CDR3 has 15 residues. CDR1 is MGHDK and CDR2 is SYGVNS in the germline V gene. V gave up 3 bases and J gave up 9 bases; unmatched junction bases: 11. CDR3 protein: CASSEAGGGLSEQFF. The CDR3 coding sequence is TGTGCCAGCAGTGAGGCAGGGGGTGGATTGAGTGAGCAGTTCTTC. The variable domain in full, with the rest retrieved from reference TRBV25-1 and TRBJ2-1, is EADIYQTPRYLVIGTGKKITLECSQTMGHDKMYWYQQDPGMELHLIHYSYGVNSTEKGDLSSESTVSRIRTEHFPLTLESARPSHTSQYLCASSEAGGGLSEQFFGPGTRLTVL.

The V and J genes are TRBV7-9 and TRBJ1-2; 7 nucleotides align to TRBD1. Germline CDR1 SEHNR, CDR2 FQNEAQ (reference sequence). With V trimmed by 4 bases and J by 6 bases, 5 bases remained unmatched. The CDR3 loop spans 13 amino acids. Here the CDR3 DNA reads TGTGCCAGCAGCTCGGGACAGCCGAATGGCTACACCTTC. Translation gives CASSSGQPNGYTF.

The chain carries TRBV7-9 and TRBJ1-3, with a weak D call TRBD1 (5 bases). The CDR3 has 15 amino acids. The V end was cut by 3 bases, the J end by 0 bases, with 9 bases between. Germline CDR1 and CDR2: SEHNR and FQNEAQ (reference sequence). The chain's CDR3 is CASSFWGSSGNTIYF. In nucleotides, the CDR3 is TGTGCCAGCAGCTTTTGGGGCAGCTCTGGAAACACCATATATTTT.

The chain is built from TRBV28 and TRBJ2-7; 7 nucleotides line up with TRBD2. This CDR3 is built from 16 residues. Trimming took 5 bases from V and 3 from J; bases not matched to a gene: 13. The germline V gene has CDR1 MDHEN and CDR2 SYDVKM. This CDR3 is CASSTRWGGIDYEQYF. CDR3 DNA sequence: TGTGCCAGCAGTACGAGATGGGGGGGAATAGACTACGAGCAGTACTTC.

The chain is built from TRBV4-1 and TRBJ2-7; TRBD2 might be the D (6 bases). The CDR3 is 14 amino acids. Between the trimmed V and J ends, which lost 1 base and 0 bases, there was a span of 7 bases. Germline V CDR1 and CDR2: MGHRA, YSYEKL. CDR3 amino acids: CASSQGGTSYEQYF. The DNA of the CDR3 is TGCGCCAGCAGCCAAGGCGGGACCTCCTACGAGCAGTACTTC.

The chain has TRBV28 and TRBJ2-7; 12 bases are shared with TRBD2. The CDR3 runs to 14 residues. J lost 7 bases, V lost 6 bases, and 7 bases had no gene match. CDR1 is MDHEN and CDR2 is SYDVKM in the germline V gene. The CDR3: CASSQTSGSGEQYF. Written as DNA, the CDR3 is TGTGCCAGCAGCCAGACTAGCGGGAGTGGTGAGCAGTACTTC.

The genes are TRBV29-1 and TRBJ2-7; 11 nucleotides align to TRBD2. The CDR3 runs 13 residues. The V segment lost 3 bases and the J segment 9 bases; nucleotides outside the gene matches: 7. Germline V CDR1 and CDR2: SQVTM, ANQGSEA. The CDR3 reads CSVEELAGEGQYF. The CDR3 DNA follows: TGCAGCGTTGAGGAACTAGCGGGAGAAGGGCAGTACTTC.

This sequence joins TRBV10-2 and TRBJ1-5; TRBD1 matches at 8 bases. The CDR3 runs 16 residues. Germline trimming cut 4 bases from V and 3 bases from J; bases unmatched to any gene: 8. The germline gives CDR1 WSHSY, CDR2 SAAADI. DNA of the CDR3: TGCGCCAGCAGTGCCCACGGGACAGGTTTCAATCAGCCCCAGCATTTT. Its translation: CASSAHGTGFNQPQHF.

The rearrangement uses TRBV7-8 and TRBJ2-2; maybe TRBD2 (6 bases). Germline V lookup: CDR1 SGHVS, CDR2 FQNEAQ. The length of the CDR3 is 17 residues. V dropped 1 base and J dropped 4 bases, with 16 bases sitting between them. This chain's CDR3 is CASSLGGGTQGTGELFF. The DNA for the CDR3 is TGTGCCAGCAGCTTAGGCGGCGGGACTCAGGGCACCGGGGAGCTGTTTTTT.

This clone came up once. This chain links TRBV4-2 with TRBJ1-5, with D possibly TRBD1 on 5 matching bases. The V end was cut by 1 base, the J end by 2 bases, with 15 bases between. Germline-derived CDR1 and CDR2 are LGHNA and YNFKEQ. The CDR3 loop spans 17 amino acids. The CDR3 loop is CASSQVVSGAGNQPQHF. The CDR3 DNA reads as TGTGCCAGCAGCCAAGTAGTGTCTGGGGCCGGCAATCAGCCCCAGCATTTT.

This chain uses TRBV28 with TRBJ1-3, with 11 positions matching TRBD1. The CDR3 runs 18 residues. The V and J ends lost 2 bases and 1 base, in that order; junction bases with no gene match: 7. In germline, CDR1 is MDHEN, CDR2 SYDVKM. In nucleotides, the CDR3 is TGTGCCAGCAGTTTAGCGGGACAGGGGGGATTTTCTGGAAACACCATATATTTT. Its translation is CASSLAGQGGFSGNTIYF.

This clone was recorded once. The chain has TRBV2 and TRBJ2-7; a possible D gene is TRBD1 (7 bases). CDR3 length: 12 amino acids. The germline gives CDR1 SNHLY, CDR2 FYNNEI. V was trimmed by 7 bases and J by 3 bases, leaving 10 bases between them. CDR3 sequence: CASTRDSYEQYF. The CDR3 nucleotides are TGTGCCAGCACGCGGGACAGCTACGAGCAGTACTTC.

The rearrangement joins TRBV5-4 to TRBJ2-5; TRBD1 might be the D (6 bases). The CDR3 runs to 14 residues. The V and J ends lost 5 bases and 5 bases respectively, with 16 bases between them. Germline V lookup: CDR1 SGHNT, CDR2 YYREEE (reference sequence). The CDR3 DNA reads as TGTGCCAGCAGAGAATCCCAGGGGTCGGAGACCCAGTACTTC. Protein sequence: CASRESQGSETQYF. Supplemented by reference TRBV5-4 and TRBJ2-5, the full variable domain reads ETGVTQSPTHLIKTRGQQVTLRCSSQSGHNTVSWYQQALGQGPQFIFQYYREEENGRGNFPPRFSGLQFPNYSSELNVNALELDDSALYLCASRESQGSETQYFGPGTRLLVL.

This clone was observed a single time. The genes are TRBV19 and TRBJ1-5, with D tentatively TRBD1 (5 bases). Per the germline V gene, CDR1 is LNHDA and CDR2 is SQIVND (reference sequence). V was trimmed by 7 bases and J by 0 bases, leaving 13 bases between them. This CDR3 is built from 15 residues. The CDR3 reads CASTLDSSSNQPQHF. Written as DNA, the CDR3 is TGTGCCAGTACCCTCGACAGTTCTAGCAATCAGCCCCAGCATTTT.

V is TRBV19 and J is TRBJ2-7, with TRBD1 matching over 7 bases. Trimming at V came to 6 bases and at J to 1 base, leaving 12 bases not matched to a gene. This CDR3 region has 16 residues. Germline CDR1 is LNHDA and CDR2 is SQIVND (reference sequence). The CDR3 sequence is CASSLSTGEGSYEQYF. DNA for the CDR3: TGTGCCAGTAGCCTCTCCACAGGGGAAGGATCCTACGAGCAGTACTTC.

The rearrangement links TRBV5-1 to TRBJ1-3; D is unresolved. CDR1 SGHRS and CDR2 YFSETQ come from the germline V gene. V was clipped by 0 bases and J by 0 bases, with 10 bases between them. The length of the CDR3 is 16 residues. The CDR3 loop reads CASSLGPTGSGNTIYF. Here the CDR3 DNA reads TGCGCCAGCAGCTTGGGCCCTACGGGCTCTGGAAACACCATATATTTT.

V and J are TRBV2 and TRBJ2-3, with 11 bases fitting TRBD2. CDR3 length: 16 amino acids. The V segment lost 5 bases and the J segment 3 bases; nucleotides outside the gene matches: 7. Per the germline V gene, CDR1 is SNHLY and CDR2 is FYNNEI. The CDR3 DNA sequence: TGTGCCAGCAGTTTTCTAGCGGGGGGCCTGACAGATACGCAGTATTTT. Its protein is CASSFLAGGLTDTQYF.

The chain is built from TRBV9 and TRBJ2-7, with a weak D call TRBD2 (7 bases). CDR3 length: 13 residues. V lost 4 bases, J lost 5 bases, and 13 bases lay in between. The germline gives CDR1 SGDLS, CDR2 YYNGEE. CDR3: CASSRGAADEQYF. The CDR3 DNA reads TGTGCCAGCAGCCGGGGGGCGGCGGACGAGCAGTACTTC.

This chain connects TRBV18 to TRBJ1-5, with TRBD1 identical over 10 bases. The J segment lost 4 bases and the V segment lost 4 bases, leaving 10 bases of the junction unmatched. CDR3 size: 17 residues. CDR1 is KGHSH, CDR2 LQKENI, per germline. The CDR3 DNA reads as TGTGCCAGCTCACGTGCCGTCGACAGGGGGCTTAATCAGCCCCAGCATTTT. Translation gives CASSRAVDRGLNQPQHF.

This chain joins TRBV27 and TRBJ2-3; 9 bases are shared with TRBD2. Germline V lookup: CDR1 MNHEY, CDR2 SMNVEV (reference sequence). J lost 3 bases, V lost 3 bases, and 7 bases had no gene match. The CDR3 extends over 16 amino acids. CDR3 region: CASSLGAGGITDTQYF. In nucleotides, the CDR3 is TGTGCCAGCAGTTTGGGGGCGGGAGGGATAACAGATACGCAGTATTTT.

As DNA, the CDR3 is TGTGCCAGCAGTTGGACAGTTGCCTCCTACGAGCAGTACTTC. Encoded protein: CASSWTVASYEQYF. The V gene is TRBV28, the J gene TRBJ2-7; possible D gene TRBD1, 6 bases. V shed 4 bases and J shed 0 bases, with 10 bases lying between them. Germline values: CDR1 MDHEN, CDR2 SYDVKM. This CDR3 contains 14 residues. Full variable domain (missing parts from reference TRBV28 and TRBJ2-7): DVKVTQSSRYLVKRTGEKVFLECVQDMDHENMFWYRQDPGLGLRLIYFSYDVKMKEKGDIPEGYSVSREKKERFSLILESASTNQTSMYLCASSWTVASYEQYFGPGTRLTVT.

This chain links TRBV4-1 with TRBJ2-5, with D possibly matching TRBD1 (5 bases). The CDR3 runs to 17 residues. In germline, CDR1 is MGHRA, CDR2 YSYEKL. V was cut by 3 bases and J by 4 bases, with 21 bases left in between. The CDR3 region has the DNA TGCGCCAGCAGCCACAACCCCCAAGGGGCGTCTCGAGAGACCCAGTACTTC. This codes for CASSHNPQGASRETQYF.

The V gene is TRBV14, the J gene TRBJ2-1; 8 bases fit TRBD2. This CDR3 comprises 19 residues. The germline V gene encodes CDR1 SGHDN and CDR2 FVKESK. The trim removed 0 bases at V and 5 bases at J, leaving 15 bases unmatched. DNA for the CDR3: TGTGCCAGCAGCCAAGACGCGGTGGGGTCGGGAGGGCCTGACAATGAGCAGTTCTTC. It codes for CASSQDAVGSGGPDNEQFF.

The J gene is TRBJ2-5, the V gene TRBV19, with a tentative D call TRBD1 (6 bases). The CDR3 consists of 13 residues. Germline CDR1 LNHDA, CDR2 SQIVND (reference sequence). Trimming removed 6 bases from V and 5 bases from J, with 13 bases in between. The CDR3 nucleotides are TGTGCCAGTAGGCAGGGGTGGGGGGAGACCCAGTACTTC. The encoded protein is CASRQGWGETQYF.

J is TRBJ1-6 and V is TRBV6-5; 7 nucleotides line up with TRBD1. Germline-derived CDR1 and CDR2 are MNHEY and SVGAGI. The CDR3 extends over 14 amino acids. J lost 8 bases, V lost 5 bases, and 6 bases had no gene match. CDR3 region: CASSAQGSHSPLHF. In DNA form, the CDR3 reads TGTGCCAGCAGTGCACAGGGGTCCCATTCACCCCTCCACTTT.

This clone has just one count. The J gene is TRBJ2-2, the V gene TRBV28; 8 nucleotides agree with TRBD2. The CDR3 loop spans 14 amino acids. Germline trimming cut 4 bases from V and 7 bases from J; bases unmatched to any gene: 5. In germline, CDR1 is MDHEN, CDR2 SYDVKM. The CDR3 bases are TGTGCCAGCAGTTCAGGACTAGCTGACGGGGAGCTGTTTTTT. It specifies CASSSGLADGELFF.

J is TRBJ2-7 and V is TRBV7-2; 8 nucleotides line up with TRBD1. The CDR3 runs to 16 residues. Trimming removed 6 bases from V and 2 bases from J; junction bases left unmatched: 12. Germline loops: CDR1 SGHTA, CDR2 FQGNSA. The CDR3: CASSRNLGTGAYEQYF. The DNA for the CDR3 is TGTGCCAGCAGTCGAAACCTAGGGACAGGAGCCTACGAGCAGTACTTC.